This TCR beta chain was found in a study of T cell responses to AZD1222 COVID-19 vaccine. Study as a whole: Whether given at about 4 or about 12 weeks, second doses were pooled.

Germline V lookup: CDR1 SGHVS, CDR2 FQNEAQ. The CDR3 runs to 18 residues. V lost 5 bases to trimming and J lost 5 bases, with 27 bases between them. Profiled with immunoSEQ multiplex PCR; TCRdb holds only in-frame clones, not every one. The table records 110,000 or so clones, 90% to 95% of them present only once. The origin of this receptor is an adult in good health. The source material was peripheral blood, sampled on day 0 of AZD1222 vaccination. This chain joins TRBV7-8 and TRBJ1-2, with D maybe TRBD1 (6 bases). The CDR3 region has the DNA TGTGCCAGCAGCCAGCGTGGGGTCAATTCCGGGGGCCGATATGGCTACACCTTC. Translating gives CASSQRGVNSGGRYGYTF.